This TCR beta chain was sequenced in a study of blood T cell repertoires in COVID-19. Study details: Samples of COVID-19 (acute and convalescent) were obtained from the United States, Italy and Spain. PBMCs, B-cell-depleted T cells, or T cells provided the cDNA or gDNA that made up the material.

The CDR3 length is 14 residues. V shed 3 bases and J 8 bases; nucleotides not matched to a gene: 9. CDR1 and CDR2 from the germline V gene are MDHEN and SYDVKM. Some clones are missing from TCRdb's copy, which holds only in-frame ones; the method was immunoSEQ multiplex PCR. The sample records approximately 230,000 clones, approximately 84% being singletons. Participants, about 18 to 90 years old, spanned around 26 US areas. Sequenced input: PBMCs or T cells enriched from blood (not recorded which). The TCR comes from a man aged 35 to 55 who had recovered from COVID-19. This chain links TRBV28 with TRBJ1-2; TRBD1 agrees at 7 bases. CDR3 protein: CASSLTGSVRGYTF. The CDR3 DNA follows: TGTGCCAGCAGTTTGACAGGGAGTGTTAGGGGCTACACCTTC.